The 17 T cell receptor beta chains below come from one sample, sequenced in a study of lymphopenia after photon versus proton radiotherapy. TCRdb keeps only in-frame clones here, not all; method: immunoSEQ multiplex PCR. Among tens of thousands of clones, roughly four fifths were seen once, and the ten largest hold around 25%. This specimen was peripheral blood, taken from a patient treated with proton-based radiotherapy. Receptors were obtained from a woman in her 70s with pancreatic cancer.

The rearrangement joins TRBV19 to TRBJ1-2; tentative D call: TRBD1 (5 bases). This CDR3 has 15 residues. CDR1 LNHDA and CDR2 SQIVND come from the germline V gene (reference sequence). The V end was cut by 0 bases, the J end by 5 bases, with 13 bases between. As DNA, the CDR3 is TGTGCCAGTAGTATAGATTTTCCAGGGACGTATGGCTACACCTTC. It is translated as CASSIDFPGTYGYTF.

This clone came up a few times. The chain recombines TRBV9 with TRBJ2-3; D is possibly TRBD2 (6 bases). The length of the CDR3 is 17 residues. Per the germline V gene, CDR1 is SGDLS and CDR2 is YYNGEE. Trimming removed 4 bases from V and 4 bases from J, with 22 bases in between. CDR3 amino acids: CASSPGGLGGISDTQYF. In nucleotides, the CDR3 is TGTGCCAGCAGCCCCGGAGGGTTGGGCGGGATTTCAGATACGCAGTATTTT.

The chain links TRBV6-1 to TRBJ2-2, with D possibly matching TRBD1 (6 bases). This CDR3 is 15 amino acids long. CDR1 MNHNS and CDR2 SASEGT come from the germline V gene. The V gene lost 6 bases and the J gene lost 6 bases, with 17 bases spanning the gap. The CDR3 loop is CASRSGTLYSGELFF. The CDR3 coding sequence is TGTGCCAGCAGATCCGGGACACTTTACTCCGGGGAGCTGTTTTTT.

V and J are TRBV28 and TRBJ2-7, with TRBD1 matching 11 bases. CDR1 is MDHEN and CDR2 is SYDVKM in the germline V gene. The CDR3 has 15 residues. J was trimmed by 3 bases and V by 6 bases; bases with no gene match: 7. The CDR3 DNA reads as TGTGCCAGCAGCCGGGACAGGGGGATCTTCTACGAGCAGTACTTC. It encodes CASSRDRGIFYEQYF.

There are a few counts of this clone. This chain uses TRBV7-2 with TRBJ2-5; tentative D call: TRBD2 (6 bases). Per the germline V gene, CDR1 is SGHTA and CDR2 is FQGNSA. This CDR3 comprises 12 residues. With 6 bases removed from V and 8 bases from J, the gap between germline ends came to 13 bases. CDR3 sequence (DNA): TGTGCCAGCAGTCCCGGGACTGTTACCCAGTACTTC. It translates to CASSPGTVTQYF.

The CDR3 DNA sequence: TGTGCCAGCAGCAAACAGCGGGAACCCTACAATGAGCAGTTCTTC. This sequence encodes CASSKQREPYNEQFF. J is TRBJ2-1 and V is TRBV7-2, with TRBD2 matching over 7 bases. The CDR3 has 15 residues. Germline-derived CDR1 and CDR2 are SGHTA and FQGNSA. Trimming removed 5 bases from V and 2 bases from J; junction bases left unmatched: 6.

This chain joins TRBV27 and TRBJ2-3, with 8 bases fitting TRBD1. From germline, CDR1 is MNHEY and CDR2 SMNVEV (reference sequence). CDR3 length: 21 amino acids. Germline trimming cut 1 base from V and 2 bases from J; bases unmatched to any gene: 20. Here the CDR3 reads CASSLWSPGTGVGVLTDTQYF. The CDR3 nucleotides are TGTGCCAGCAGTTTATGGTCCCCCGGGACAGGCGTTGGTGTTCTCACAGATACGCAGTATTTT.

The chain carries TRBV19 and TRBJ2-1; D is tentatively TRBD1 or TRBD2 (9 bases each). Germline-derived CDR1 and CDR2 are LNHDA and SQIVND (reference sequence). The CDR3 sequence is 24 residues long. V was trimmed by 4 bases and J by 0 bases, leaving 37 bases between them. CDR3 region: CASSKGHRGLLAGNRGSSYNEQFF. In DNA, the CDR3 is TGTGCCAGTAGTAAGGGTCACAGGGGGCTACTAGCGGGCAACCGGGGCTCCTCCTACAATGAGCAGTTCTTC.

The rearrangement joins TRBV27 to TRBJ2-3, with D hard to call. The CDR3 runs to 15 residues. Trimming stripped 3 bases from V and 0 bases from J, with 10 bases between. The germline CDR1 and CDR2 sequences are MNHEY and SMNVEV (reference sequence). Here the CDR3 DNA reads TGTGCCAGCAGTTTGTACAAGATTAGCACAGATACGCAGTATTTT. This sequence encodes CASSLYKISTDTQYF.

The V call is TRBV2, the J call TRBJ2-7; TRBD1 or TRBD2 may be the D gene (5 bases each). CDR1 is SNHLY and CDR2 is FYNNEI in the germline V gene. The CDR3 runs 14 residues. Trimming left V 8 bases short and J 3 bases short, with 17 bases between. The CDR3 sequence is CASSGTGRVYEQYF. The CDR3 nucleotides are TGTGCCAGCTCCGGGACGGGAAGGGTCTACGAGCAGTACTTC.

On this clone: One base separates it from a far larger clone, so it is likely a read error. The V and J genes are TRBV4-3 and TRBJ2-2; D is possibly TRBD2 (7 bases). V was cut by 2 bases and J by 7 bases, with 20 bases left in between. Germline values: CDR1 LGHNA, CDR2 YSLEER. The CDR3 loop spans 17 amino acids. This CDR3 reads CASSQPAGPEGGGELFF. CDR3 sequence (DNA): TGCGCCAGCAGCCAACCAGCGGGGCCAGAGGGGGGCGGGGAGCTGTTTTTT.

V is TRBV10-3 and J is TRBJ1-2; tentatively, D is TRBD1 (6 bases). The CDR3 covers 16 residues. Trimming removed 11 bases at V and 3 bases at J, with 25 bases between. Per the germline V gene, CDR1 is ENHRY and CDR2 is SYGVKD. The CDR3 sequence: CAVGDPRGALDYGYTF. The DNA for the CDR3 is TGTGCCGTTGGGGACCCGAGGGGGGCCTTGGACTATGGCTACACCTTC.

Only a few counts were recorded for this clone. This sequence joins TRBV10-1 and TRBJ1-5, with TRBD1 identical over 8 bases. V trimming: 1 base; J trimming: 3 bases; junction bases outside the gene matches: 11. Per germline, CDR1 WNHNN and CDR2 SYGVQD (reference sequence). The CDR3 consists of 18 residues. CDR3 sequence (DNA): TGCGCCAGCAGTGAGTACCTAGTAAACAGGGGGGTCAATCAGCCCCAGCATTTT. It specifies CASSEYLVNRGVNQPQHF.

In the case of this clone: This CDR3 is also generated by other DNA sequences in the sample. V usage is TRBV7-9 and J usage is TRBJ2-2; 8 bases match TRBD2. The CDR3 is made up of 16 amino acids. CDR1 is SEHNR and CDR2 is FQNEAQ in the germline V gene (reference sequence). Trimming took 4 bases from V and 2 from J; bases not matched to a gene: 6. CDR3 DNA sequence: TGTGCCAGCAGCTCACAGAGCGGGGGTAACACCGGGGAGCTGTTTTTT. Its protein product is CASSSQSGGNTGELFF. Full variable domain (outside the CDR3, taken from reference TRBV7-9 and TRBJ2-2): DTGVSQNPRHKITKRGQNVTFRCDPISEHNRLYWYRQTLGQGPEFLTYFQNEAQLEKSRLLSDRFSAERPKGSFSTLEIQRTEQGDSAMYLCASSSQSGGNTGELFFGEGSRLTVL.

The chain uses TRBV18 and TRBJ1-1; a possible D gene is TRBD1 (5 bases). CDR1 is KGHSH and CDR2 is LQKENI in the germline V gene. CDR3 length: 14 amino acids. Trimming took 2 bases from V and 4 from J, leaving 11 bases between them. CDR3: CASSPGQGATEAFF. Written as DNA, the CDR3 is TGTGCCAGCTCACCAGGTCAGGGAGCCACTGAAGCTTTCTTT.

The rearrangement uses TRBV19 and TRBJ2-1; 7 bases are shared with TRBD1. V lost 4 bases, J lost 1 base, and 4 bases stayed unmatched. The CDR3 consists of 15 residues. The germline CDR1 and CDR2 sequences are LNHDA and SQIVND (reference sequence). The CDR3 DNA reads as TGTGCCAGTAGTACGACAGGGAATTCCTACAATGAGCAGTTCTTC. Residues: CASSTTGNSYNEQFF. The full variable domain, with the rest looked up from reference TRBV19 and TRBJ2-1, is DGGITQSPKYLFRKEGQNVTLSCEQNLNHDAMYWYRQDPGQGLRLIYYSQIVNDFQKGDIAEGYSVSREKKESFPLTVTSAQKNPTAFYLCASSTTGNSYNEQFFGPGTRLTVL.

The chain employs TRBV18 and TRBJ2-5; 15 bases map to TRBD2. The J call could be wrong; TRBJ2-7 is a better fit for the DNA end. Germline V gives CDR1 KGHSH, CDR2 LQKENI. There are 20 residues in the CDR3. The CDR3: CASSLGTAKGLAGGSYEQYF. DNA of the CDR3: TGTGCCAGCTCACTCGGGACAGCTAAGGGACTAGCGGGAGGTTCCTACGAGCAGTACTTC.